One sample yielded the 18 T cell receptor beta chains listed below, sequenced in a study of the immune and genomic landscape of osteosarcoma. Primary, local recurrence and metastasis osteosarcoma tumors were taken after treatment from poor-prognosis patients. Generated by immunoSEQ multiplex PCR, the TCRdb table keeps only in-frame clones and is missing some. The repertoire consists of some 2,500 clones, with roughly 78% occurring once and the leading ten covering 13%. The sequenced sample was osteosarcoma tumor tissue from the lung. These receptors were taken from a human donor with osteosarcoma.

The gene calls are TRBV5-5 and TRBJ1-5; D is possibly TRBD1 (6 bases). The germline V gene encodes CDR1 SGHKS and CDR2 YYEKEE (reference sequence). There are 14 residues in the CDR3. V shed 0 bases and J shed 4 bases, with 8 bases lying between them. CDR3 amino acids: CASSLGGTNQPQHF. DNA of the CDR3: TGTGCCAGCAGCTTGGGGGGGACAAATCAGCCCCAGCATTTT.

V is TRBV2 and J is TRBJ2-7, with TRBD1 matching over 8 bases. Trimming cost V 7 bases and J 4 bases; bases outside gene matches: 9. Germline lookup yields CDR1 SNHLY and CDR2 FYNNEI. This CDR3 has 14 residues. CDR3 sequence reads: CASIIRQGWYEQYF. The CDR3 DNA sequence: TGTGCCAGCATCATCAGACAGGGGTGGTACGAGCAGTACTTC.

V is TRBV5-6 and J is TRBJ2-3; unclear D gene. V was shortened by 0 bases and J by 7 bases, with 6 bases between the two germline ends. The CDR3 covers 12 residues. Germline V CDR1 and CDR2: SGHDT, YYEEEE. CDR3 bases: TGTGCCAGCAGCTTGGGGACGCATACGCAGTATTTT. This translates into CASSLGTHTQYF.

The V and J genes are TRBV19 and TRBJ1-1; D is uncertain. Per germline, CDR1 LNHDA and CDR2 SQIVND (reference sequence). V was cut by 8 bases and J by 5 bases, with 18 bases left in between. The CDR3 has 14 amino acids. The CDR3 DNA is TGTGCCAGTGCCCTAGAGCGCCGCGGGACTGAAGCTTTCTTT. Amino acids: CASALERRGTEAFF.

The chain joins TRBV5-1 to TRBJ1-2; possible D gene TRBD1, 5 bases. V was trimmed by 1 base and J by 6 bases, leaving 10 bases between them. There are 13 residues in the CDR3. Germline V gene sequence: CDR1 SGHRS, CDR2 YFSETQ. CDR3 bases: TGCGCCAGCAGCTTGAGAGGGGCCCATGGCTACACCTTC. Its protein is CASSLRGAHGYTF.

The gene calls are TRBV30 and TRBJ1-2; unclear D gene. V gave up 2 bases and J gave up 9 bases, with 16 bases separating them. The CDR3 spans 13 residues. CDR1 is GTSNPN, CDR2 SVGIG, per germline (reference sequence). The CDR3 here is CAWSFLVSRSYTF. The CDR3 nucleotides read TGTGCCTGGAGTTTTTTAGTATCGAGGAGCTACACCTTC. Combining the CDR3 with reference TRBV30 and TRBJ1-2 gives the whole variable domain SQTIHQWPATLVQPVGSPLSLECTVEGTSNPNLYWYRQAAGRGLQLLFYSVGIGQISSEVPQNLSASRPQDRQFILSSKKLLLSDSGFYLCAWSFLVSRSYTFGSGTRLTVV.

The chain employs TRBV10-3 and TRBJ1-2; TRBD1 might be the D (6 bases). V dropped 9 bases and J dropped 5 bases, with 16 bases sitting between them. CDR1 is ENHRY, CDR2 SYGVKD, per germline. The CDR3 covers 13 residues. The CDR3, as DNA: TGTGCCATGGCACAGGGTACGTTTTATGGCTACACCTTC. It codes for CAMAQGTFYGYTF.

J is TRBJ1-4 and V is TRBV5-8, with D unclear. CDR3 length: 15 amino acids. CDR1 SGHTS and CDR2 YDEGEE come from the germline V gene. Between the trimmed V and J ends, which lost 4 bases and 3 bases, there was a span of 13 bases. DNA for the CDR3: TGTGCCAGCAGCCTAGAGACTTCGGCTAATGAAAAACTGTTTTTT. Amino acid sequence: CASSLETSANEKLFF.

The genes are TRBV5-1 and TRBJ2-3, with no clear D. The germline CDR1 and CDR2 sequences are SGHRS and YFSETQ. The V gene lost 10 bases and the J gene lost 0 bases, with 12 bases spanning the gap. The CDR3 sequence is 13 residues long. In DNA form, the CDR3 reads TGCGCCCCCCCCGCGGATAGCACAGATACGCAGTATTTT. Its translation is CAPPADSTDTQYF.

The V and J genes are TRBV4-1 and TRBJ2-5, with D hard to call. Trimming removed 1 base at V and 5 bases at J, with 11 bases between. The germline V gene has CDR1 MGHRA and CDR2 YSYEKL. CDR3 length equals 14 residues. In DNA, the CDR3 is TGCGCCAGCAGCCAAGGGGATGGGTGGGAGACCCAGTACTTC. Its protein product is CASSQGDGWETQYF.

The gene calls are TRBV11-2 and TRBJ1-5; TRBD1 is a possible D gene (5 bases). Germline-derived CDR1 and CDR2 are SGHAT and FQNNGV. The CDR3 loop spans 15 amino acids. V was trimmed by 1 base and J by 4 bases, leaving 11 bases between them. Written as DNA, the CDR3 is TGTGCCAGCAGCTTAGGTTACGGGGGGAATCAGCCCCAGCATTTT. It codes for CASSLGYGGNQPQHF.

This rearrangement joins TRBV29-1 to TRBJ1-2; D unresolved. The germline V gene encodes CDR1 SQVTM and CDR2 ANQGSEA. The CDR3 runs 13 residues. V was clipped by 0 bases and J by 3 bases, with 8 bases between them. The CDR3 region is CSVEDRWDYGYTF. CDR3 bases: TGCAGCGTTGAAGATCGGTGGGACTATGGCTACACCTTC.

The chain has TRBV5-6 and TRBJ1-5, with a possible D match to TRBD1 (5 bases). The CDR3 has 16 amino acids. Trimming removed 0 bases at V and 3 bases at J, with 13 bases between. Per the germline V gene, CDR1 is SGHDT and CDR2 is YYEEEE. In DNA, the CDR3 is TGTGCCAGCAGCTTGGCCGCAGGGAGGGACAATCAGCCCCAGCATTTT. It encodes CASSLAAGRDNQPQHF.

The rearrangement links TRBV11-2 to TRBJ2-3, with 9 bases that match TRBD2. The germline CDR1 and CDR2 sequences are SGHAT and FQNNGV. Unmatched junction bases numbered 1, after V lost 1 base and J lost 2 bases. This CDR3 has 15 amino acids. CDR3 residues: CASSLVAGATDTQYF. The CDR3 nucleotides read TGTGCCAGCAGCTTAGTAGCGGGGGCCACAGATACGCAGTATTTT.

The chain is built from TRBV19 and TRBJ2-6; TRBD2 is a possible D gene (6 bases). Germline CDR1 LNHDA, CDR2 SQIVND (reference sequence). The CDR3 has 17 residues. The V gene lost 6 bases and the J gene lost 0 bases, with 15 bases spanning the gap. CDR3 sequence reads: CASRPGLTTSGANVLTF. In nucleotides, the CDR3 is TGTGCCAGTAGGCCGGGACTGACAACCTCTGGGGCCAACGTCCTGACTTTC.

This clone was seen just once. The chain recombines TRBV2 with TRBJ1-2, with 7 positions matching TRBD1. This CDR3 is 17 amino acids long. Germline V gives CDR1 SNHLY, CDR2 FYNNEI. Trimming took 8 bases from V and 2 from J; bases not matched to a gene: 17. CDR3 nucleotide sequence: TGTGCCAGCCCGACATTTGCCGCCGACAGGGCGAACTATGGCTACACCTTC. This gives the protein CASPTFAADRANYGYTF.

The chain is built from TRBV10-3 and TRBJ2-1, with 7 bases identical to TRBD1. With V trimmed by 3 bases and J by 5 bases, 4 bases remained unmatched. Germline CDR1 ENHRY, CDR2 SYGVKD. The CDR3 runs to 14 residues. The CDR3 protein is CAISDGQGDNEQFF. For the CDR3, the DNA is TGTGCCATCAGTGACGGGCAGGGGGACAATGAGCAGTTCTTC.

This clone was seen once. The chain has TRBV9 and TRBJ1-3, with a tentative D call TRBD1 (6 bases). Trimming pared 2 bases from V and 3 bases from J, leaving 15 bases between. CDR1 is SGDLS, CDR2 YYNGEE, per germline. The CDR3 is made up of 16 amino acids. The CDR3 loop reads CASSVLDSYDGNTIYF. CDR3 sequence (DNA): TGTGCCAGCAGCGTCCTGGACAGCTATGATGGAAACACCATATATTTT.